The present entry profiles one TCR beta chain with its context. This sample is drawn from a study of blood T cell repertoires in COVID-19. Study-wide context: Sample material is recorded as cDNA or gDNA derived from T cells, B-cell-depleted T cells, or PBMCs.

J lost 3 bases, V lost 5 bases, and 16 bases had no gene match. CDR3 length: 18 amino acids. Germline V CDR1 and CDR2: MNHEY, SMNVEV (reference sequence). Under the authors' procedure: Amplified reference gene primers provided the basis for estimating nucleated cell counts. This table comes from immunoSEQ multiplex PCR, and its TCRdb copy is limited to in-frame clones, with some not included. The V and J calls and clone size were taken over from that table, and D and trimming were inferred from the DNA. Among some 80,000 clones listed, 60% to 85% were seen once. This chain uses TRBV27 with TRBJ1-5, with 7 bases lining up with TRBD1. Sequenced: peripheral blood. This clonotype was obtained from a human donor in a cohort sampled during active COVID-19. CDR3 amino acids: CASSPDKPLQGINQPQHF. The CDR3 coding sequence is TGTGCCAGCAGTCCCGATAAACCCCTACAGGGGATCAATCAGCCCCAGCATTTT.